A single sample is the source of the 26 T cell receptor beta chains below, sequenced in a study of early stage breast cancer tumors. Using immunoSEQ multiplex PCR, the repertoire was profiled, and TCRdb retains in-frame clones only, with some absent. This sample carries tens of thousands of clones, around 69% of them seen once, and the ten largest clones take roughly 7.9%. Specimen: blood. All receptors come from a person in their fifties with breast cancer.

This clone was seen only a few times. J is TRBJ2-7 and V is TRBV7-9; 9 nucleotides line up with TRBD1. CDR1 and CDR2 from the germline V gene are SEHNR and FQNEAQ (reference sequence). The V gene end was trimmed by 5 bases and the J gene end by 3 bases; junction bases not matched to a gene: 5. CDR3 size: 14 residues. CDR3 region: CASSLGQGFYEQYF. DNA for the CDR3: TGTGCCAGCAGCCTAGGACAGGGGTTCTACGAGCAGTACTTC.

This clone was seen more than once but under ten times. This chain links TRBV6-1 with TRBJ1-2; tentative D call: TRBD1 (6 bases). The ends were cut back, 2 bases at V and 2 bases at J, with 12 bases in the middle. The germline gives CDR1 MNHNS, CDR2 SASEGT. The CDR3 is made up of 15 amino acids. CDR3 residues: CASSEKGGYNYGYTF. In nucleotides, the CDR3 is TGTGCCAGCAGTGAAAAGGGGGGGTACAACTATGGCTACACCTTC.

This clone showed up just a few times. The CDR3 loop is CASSADAGGGVREQYV. The CDR3 DNA reads as TGTGCCAGCAGTGCCGATGCTGGCGGGGGGGTCCGGGAGCAGTACGTC. The rearrangement joins TRBV6-1 to TRBJ2-7, with TRBD2 identical over 9 bases. The CDR3 sequence is 16 residues long. V lost 4 bases, J lost 7 bases, and 14 bases stayed unmatched. In germline, CDR1 is MNHNS, CDR2 SASEGT.

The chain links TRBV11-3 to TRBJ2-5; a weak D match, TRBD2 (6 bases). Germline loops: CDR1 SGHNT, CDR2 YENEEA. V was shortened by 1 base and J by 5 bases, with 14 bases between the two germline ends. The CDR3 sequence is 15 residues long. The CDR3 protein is CASSLGYRDSETQYF. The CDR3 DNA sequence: TGTGCCAGCAGCTTAGGATACCGGGACTCGGAGACCCAGTACTTC.

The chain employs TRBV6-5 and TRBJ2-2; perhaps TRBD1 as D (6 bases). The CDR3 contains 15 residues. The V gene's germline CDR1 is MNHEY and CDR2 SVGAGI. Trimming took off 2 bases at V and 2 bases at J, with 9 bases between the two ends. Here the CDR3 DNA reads TGTGCCAGCAGTTACGGGGGACATAACACCGGGGAGCTGTTTTTT. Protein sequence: CASSYGGHNTGELFF.

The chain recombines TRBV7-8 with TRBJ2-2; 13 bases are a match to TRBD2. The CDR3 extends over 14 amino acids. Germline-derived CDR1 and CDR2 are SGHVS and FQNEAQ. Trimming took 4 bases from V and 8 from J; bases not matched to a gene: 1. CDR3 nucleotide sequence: TGTGCCAGCAGCTGGGGACTAGCGGGAGGGGAGCTGTTTTTT. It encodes CASSWGLAGGELFF.

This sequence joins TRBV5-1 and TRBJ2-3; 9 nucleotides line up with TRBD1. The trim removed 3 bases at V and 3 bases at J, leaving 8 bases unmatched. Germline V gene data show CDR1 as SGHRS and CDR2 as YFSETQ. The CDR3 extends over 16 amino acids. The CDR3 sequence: CASSYSGTGRTDTQYF. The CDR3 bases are TGCGCCAGCAGCTACAGTGGGACAGGGAGAACAGATACGCAGTATTTT.

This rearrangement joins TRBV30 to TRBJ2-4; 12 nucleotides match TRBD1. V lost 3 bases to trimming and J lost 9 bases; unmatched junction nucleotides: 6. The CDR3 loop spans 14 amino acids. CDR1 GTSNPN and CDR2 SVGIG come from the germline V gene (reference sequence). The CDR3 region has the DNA TGTGCCTGGAGCAAGGGACAGGGGGCTGGCATTCAGTACTTC. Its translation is CAWSKGQGAGIQYF.

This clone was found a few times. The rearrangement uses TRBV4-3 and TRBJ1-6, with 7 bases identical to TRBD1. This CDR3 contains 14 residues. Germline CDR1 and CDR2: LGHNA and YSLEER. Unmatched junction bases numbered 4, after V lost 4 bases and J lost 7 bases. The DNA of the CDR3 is TGCGCCAGCAGCCTGGGACAGTCAAATTCACCCCTCCACTTT. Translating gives CASSLGQSNSPLHF.

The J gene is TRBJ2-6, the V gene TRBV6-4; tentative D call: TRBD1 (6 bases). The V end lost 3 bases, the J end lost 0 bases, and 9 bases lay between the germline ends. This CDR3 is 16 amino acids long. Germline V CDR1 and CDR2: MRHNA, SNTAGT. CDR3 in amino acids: CASSETGYSGANVLTF. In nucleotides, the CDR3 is TGTGCCAGCAGTGAGACAGGTTACTCTGGGGCCAACGTCCTGACTTTC.

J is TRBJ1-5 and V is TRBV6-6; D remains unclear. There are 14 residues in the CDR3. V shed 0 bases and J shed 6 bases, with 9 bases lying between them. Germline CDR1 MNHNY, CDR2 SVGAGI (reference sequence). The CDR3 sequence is CASSYSSSRQPQHF. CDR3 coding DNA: TGTGCCAGCAGTTACTCGTCTAGTCGTCAGCCCCAGCATTTT.

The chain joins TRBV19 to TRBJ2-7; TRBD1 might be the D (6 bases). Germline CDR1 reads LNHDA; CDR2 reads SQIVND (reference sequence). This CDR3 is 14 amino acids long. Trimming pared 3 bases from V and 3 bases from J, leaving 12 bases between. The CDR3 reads CASSMGVGGYEQYF. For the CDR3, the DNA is TGTGCCAGTAGTATGGGGGTAGGGGGCTACGAGCAGTACTTC.

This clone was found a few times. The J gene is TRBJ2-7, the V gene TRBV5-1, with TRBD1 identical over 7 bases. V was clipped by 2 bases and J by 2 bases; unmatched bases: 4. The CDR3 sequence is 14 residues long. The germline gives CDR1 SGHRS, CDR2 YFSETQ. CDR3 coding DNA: TGCGCCAGCAGCTTAGAGGGACAGCCCTACGAGCAGTACTTC. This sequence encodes CASSLEGQPYEQYF.

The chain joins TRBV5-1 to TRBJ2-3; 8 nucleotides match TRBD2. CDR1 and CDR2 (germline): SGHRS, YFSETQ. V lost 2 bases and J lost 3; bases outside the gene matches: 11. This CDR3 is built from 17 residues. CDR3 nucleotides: TGCGCCAGCAGCTTCCTTGGACTAGCCGAGCGTACAGATACGCAGTATTTT. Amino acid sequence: CASSFLGLAERTDTQYF.

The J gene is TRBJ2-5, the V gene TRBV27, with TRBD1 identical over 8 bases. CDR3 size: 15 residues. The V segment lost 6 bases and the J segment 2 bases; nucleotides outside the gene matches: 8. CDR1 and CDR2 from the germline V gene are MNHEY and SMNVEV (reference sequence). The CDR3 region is CASSRTGLTQETQYF. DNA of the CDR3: TGTGCCAGCAGCCGGACAGGGCTAACTCAAGAGACCCAGTACTTC.

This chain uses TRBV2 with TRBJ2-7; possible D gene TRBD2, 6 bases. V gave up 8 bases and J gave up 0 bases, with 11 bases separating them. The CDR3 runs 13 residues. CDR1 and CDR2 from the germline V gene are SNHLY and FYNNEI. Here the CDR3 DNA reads TGTGCCAGCGAGGAGGGGTACTCCTACGAGCAGTACTTC. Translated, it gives CASEEGYSYEQYF.

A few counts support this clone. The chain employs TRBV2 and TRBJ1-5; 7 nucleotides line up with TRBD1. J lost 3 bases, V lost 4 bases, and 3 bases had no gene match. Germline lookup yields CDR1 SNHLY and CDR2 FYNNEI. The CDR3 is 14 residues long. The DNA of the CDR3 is TGTGCCAGCAGTGCTGGGACAGTCAATCAGCCCCAGCATTTT. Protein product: CASSAGTVNQPQHF.

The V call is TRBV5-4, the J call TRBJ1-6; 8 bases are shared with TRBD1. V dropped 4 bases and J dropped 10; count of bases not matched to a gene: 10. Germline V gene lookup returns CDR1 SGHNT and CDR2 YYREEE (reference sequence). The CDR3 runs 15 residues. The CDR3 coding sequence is TGTGCCAGCAGCCCGGGGGGCAGGGGGCCCTCACCCCTCCACTTT. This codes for CASSPGGRGPSPLHF. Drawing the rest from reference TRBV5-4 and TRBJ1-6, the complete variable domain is ETGVTQSPTHLIKTRGQQVTLRCSSQSGHNTVSWYQQALGQGPQFIFQYYREEENGRGNFPPRFSGLQFPNYSSELNVNALELDDSALYLCASSPGGRGPSPLHFGNGTRLTVT.

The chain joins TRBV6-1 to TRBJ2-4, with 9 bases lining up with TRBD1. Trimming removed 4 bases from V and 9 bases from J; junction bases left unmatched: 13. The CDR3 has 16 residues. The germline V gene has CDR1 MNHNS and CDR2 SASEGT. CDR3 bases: TGTGCCAGCAGTGCTAATGGGGGACAGGGAAGAGGCATTCAGTACTTC. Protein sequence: CASSANGGQGRGIQYF.

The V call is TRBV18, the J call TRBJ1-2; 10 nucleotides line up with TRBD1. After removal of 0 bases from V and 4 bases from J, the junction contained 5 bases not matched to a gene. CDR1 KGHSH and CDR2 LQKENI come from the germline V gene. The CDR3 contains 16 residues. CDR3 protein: CASSPPTGTGAYGYTF. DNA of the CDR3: TGTGCCAGCTCACCACCGACGGGGACAGGGGCCTATGGCTACACCTTC.

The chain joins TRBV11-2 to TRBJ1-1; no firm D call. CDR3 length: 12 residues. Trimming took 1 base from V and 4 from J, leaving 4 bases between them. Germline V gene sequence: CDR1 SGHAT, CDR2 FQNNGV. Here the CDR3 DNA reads TGTGCCAGCAGCTTAGCGTTCACTGAAGCTTTCTTT. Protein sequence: CASSLAFTEAFF.

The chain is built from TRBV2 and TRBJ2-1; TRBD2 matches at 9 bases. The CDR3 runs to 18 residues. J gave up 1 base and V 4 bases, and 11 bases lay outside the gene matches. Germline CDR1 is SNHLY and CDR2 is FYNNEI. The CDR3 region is CASSGLGGGAGSYNEQFF. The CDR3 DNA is TGTGCCAGCAGTGGACTTGGCGGGGGGGCCGGGTCCTACAATGAGCAGTTCTTC.

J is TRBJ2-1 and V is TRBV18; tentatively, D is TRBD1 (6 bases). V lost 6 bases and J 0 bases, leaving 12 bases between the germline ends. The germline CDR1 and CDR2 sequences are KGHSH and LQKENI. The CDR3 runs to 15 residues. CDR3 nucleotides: TGTGCCAGCTCCCCGCAGGGGAGCTCCTACAATGAGCAGTTCTTC. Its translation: CASSPQGSSYNEQFF.

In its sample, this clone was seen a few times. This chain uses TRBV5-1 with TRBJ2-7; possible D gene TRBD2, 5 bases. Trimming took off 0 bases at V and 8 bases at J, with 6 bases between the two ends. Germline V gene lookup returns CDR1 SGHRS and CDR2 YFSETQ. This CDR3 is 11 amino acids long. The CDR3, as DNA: TGCGCCAGCAGCTTGGGGAGGAAGCAGTACGTC. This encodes CASSLGRKQYV.

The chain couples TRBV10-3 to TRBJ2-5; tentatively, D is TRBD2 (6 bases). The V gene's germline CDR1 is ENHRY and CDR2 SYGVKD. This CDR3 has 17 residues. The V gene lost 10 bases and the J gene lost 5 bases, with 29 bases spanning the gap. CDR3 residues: CATSPITQPGAPETQYF. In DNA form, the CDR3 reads TGTGCCACATCCCCGATCACGCAACCGGGAGCTCCGGAGACCCAGTACTTC.

Here the CDR3 DNA reads TGTGCCAGCAGCCAATTGTCTTCCGGGGAGCTGTTTTTT. Translation gives CASSQLSSGELFF. This sequence joins TRBV14 and TRBJ2-2; D remains unclear. The germline gives CDR1 SGHDN, CDR2 FVKESK. This CDR3 is 13 amino acids long. With 2 bases removed from V and 6 bases from J, the gap between germline ends came to 7 bases. The full variable domain, in which reference TRBV14 and TRBJ2-2 provide the parts outside the CDR3, is EAGVTQFPSHSVIEKGQTVTLRCDPISGHDNLYWYRRVMGKEIKFLLHFVKESKQDESGMPNNRFLAERTGGTYSTLKVQPAELEDSGVYFCASSQLSSGELFFGEGSRLTVL.